These T cell receptor beta chains were read from a single sample in a study of cytomegalovirus exposure and HLA in healthy donors. The repertoire was sequenced with immunoSEQ multiplex PCR; TCRdb's copy has only in-frame clones and lacks some. This sample carries under 90,000 clones, just under 90% of them seen once, and the ten largest clones take about 2.5%. The sequenced material came from PBMCs. The receptors shown here come from a man aged 18 to 29 in good health and CMV-seronegative. CDR3s include the opening cysteine and the closing phenylalanine or tryptophan. The D gene is left open where the match is weak. Clone size is not always given. Where it is, it says once, few, many or a class for expanded clones.

.,TRBV5-1,.,TRBJ2-2,TGCGCCAGCAGCCCCACCCCAAGTGGCGGGCTGTTTTTT,CASSPTPSGGLFF
.,TRBV4-1,.,TRBJ1-3,TGCGCCAGCAGCCAAGATAGGACAGATGGAAACACCATATATTTT,CASSQDRTDGNTIYF
.,TRBV27,TRBD2,TRBJ2-5,TGTGCCAGCAGTTTACAGGCTAGCGGGAGGTTGGAGACCCAGTACTTC,CASSLQASGRLETQYF
.,TRBV5-4,TRBD1,TRBJ1-2,TGTGCCAGCCGGGGGGGGGACAGAAGCGGCTACACCTTC,CASRGGDRSGYTF
.,TRBV4-3,TRBD2,TRBJ2-1,TGCGCCAGCAGCCAAGATTTCGGGGGGATCGGAAACAATGAGCAGTTCTTC,CASSQDFGGIGNNEQFF
.,TRBV6-1,.,TRBJ1-2,TGTGCCAGCAGCGGGTTGGGGCGCTACACCTTC,CASSGLGRYTF
.,TRBV28,.,TRBJ2-4,TGTGCCAGCAGTTTAATCCCCGGTCTTATCAAAAACATTCAGTACTTC,CASSLIPGLIKNIQYF
.,TRBV5-1,.,TRBJ2-5,TGCGCCAGCAGCTTGGAGCGGGTCCAAGAGACCCAGTACTTC,CASSLERVQETQYF
.,TRBV28,TRBD2,TRBJ2-7,TGTGCCAGCAGTCCTAGCGGGGGACCTTACGAGCAGTACTTC,CASSPSGGPYEQYF
.,TRBV19,.,TRBJ1-5,TGTGCCAGTAGTATAGCGACAGGAAATCAGCCCCAGCATTTT,CASSIATGNQPQHF
.,TRBV28,.,TRBJ1-1,TGTGCCAGCAGTCTTACGGTGCCTAACACTGAAGCTTTCTTT,CASSLTVPNTEAFF
.,TRBV7-8,TRBD2,TRBJ2-7,TGTGCCAGCAGCTTAGGGACTAGAAACTACGAGCAGTACTTC,CASSLGTRNYEQYF
.,TRBV6-5,.,TRBJ1-1,TGTGCCAGCAGTTACTCTGGGGCCGATGTTTTCTTT,CASSYSGADVFF
.,TRBV18,.,TRBJ2-7,TGTGCCAGCTCACCTCCGAGGAAAACCAGAGACTACGAGCAGTACTTC,CASSPPRKTRDYEQYF
.,TRBV4-3,TRBD2,TRBJ2-3,TGCGCCAGCAGCCTGACTAGCGGCACAGATACGCAGTATTTT,CASSLTSGTDTQYF
.,TRBV28,.,TRBJ1-3,TGTGCCAGCAGCCACTCTGGAAACACCATATATTTT,CASSHSGNTIYF
.,TRBV28,TRBD1,TRBJ1-5,TGTGCCAGCAACGATCGACAGGGGATAGGTCGGAAGCCCCAGCATTTT,CASNDRQGIGRKPQHF
.,TRBV15,.,TRBJ2-7,TGTGCCACCAGCAGAGGGGCTTACTACGAGCAGTACTTC,CATSRGAYYEQYF
.,TRBV5-4,TRBD1,TRBJ2-2,TGTGCCAGCAGCTTGGCTCAGGGGGCCGGCGGGGAGCTGTTTTTT,CASSLAQGAGGELFF
.,TRBV30,.,TRBJ1-3,TGTGCCTGGAGTCCCCAAGGAAACACCATATATTTT,CAWSPQGNTIYF
.,TRBV23-1,TRBD1,TRBJ1-1,TGCGCCAGCAAGACGGACAGGAAAGATTCCAAGCTTTCTTTT,CASKTDRKDSKLSF
.,TRBV27,TRBD2,TRBJ2-7,TGTGCCAGCAGTCGACTAGCGGGGCAGAGCGAGCAGTACTTC,CASSRLAGQSEQYF
.,TRBV9,TRBD2,TRBJ2-1,TGTGCCAGCAGCGTAGGACTAGCGGGAGGTGGTGAGCAGTTCTTC,CASSVGLAGGGEQFF
.,TRBV11-2,TRBD1,TRBJ1-2,TGTGCCAGCAGTTCGTCTGGGCAGGGGGATTGGGCTGGCTACACCTTC,CASSSSGQGDWAGYTF
few,TRBV6-1,.,TRBJ1-5,TGTGCCAGCAGTGAGGGCCAGCCCCAGCATTTT,CASSEGQPQHF
.,TRBV7-9,TRBD2,TRBJ2-6,TGTGCCAGCAGCTCCCTGACTAGCGGGAGTGGTTCTGGGGCCAACGTCCTGACTTTC,CASSSLTSGSGSGANVLTF
.,TRBV9,.,TRBJ2-1,TGTGCCAGCAGCGGAGAAGCGGGCTCCTACAATGAGCAGTTCTTC,CASSGEAGSYNEQFF